These 17 T cell receptor beta chains were sequenced from one sample in a study of CD8+ T cells in alopecia areata. Extraction and reverse transcription of RNA yielded cDNA as the sequencing template. Data came from immunoSEQ multiplex PCR; TCRdb stores just in-frame clones and leaves some out. Counted here are some 200,000 clones, around three fifths occurring once; the ten biggest clones make up 4.5% to 6%. Sequencing used CD8+ T cells sorted from blood. The receptors originated from a human donor in good health.

The V gene is TRBV27, the J gene TRBJ2-7; the D is unclear. V lost 8 bases to trimming and J lost 6 bases, with 17 bases between them. The CDR3 has 13 residues. Looked up from germline, CDR1 is MNHEY and CDR2 is SMNVEV (reference sequence). The DNA for the CDR3 is TGTGCCAGCGCTAAGAAGGGCTCTGGCGAGCAGTACTTC. This encodes CASAKKGSGEQYF.

This clone came up a few times. This chain links TRBV5-1 with TRBJ2-7; no firm D call. The CDR3 is 13 residues long. CDR1 SGHRS and CDR2 YFSETQ come from the germline V gene. V lost 0 bases and J lost 6, with 10 bases in between. As DNA, the CDR3 is TGCGCCAGCAGCTTGGGGCCCTTGGGCGAGCAGTACTTC. It codes for CASSLGPLGEQYF.

This clone was observed a handful of times. The rearrangement uses TRBV27 and TRBJ1-1, with D perhaps matching TRBD1 (5 bases). V was trimmed by 8 bases and J by 11 bases, leaving 18 bases between them. The CDR3 runs 12 residues. Germline CDR1 MNHEY, CDR2 SMNVEV (reference sequence). CDR3 loop: CASVGQGRRAFF. The CDR3 DNA follows: TGTGCCAGCGTGGGGCAAGGACGACGCGCTTTCTTT.

V gene TRBV29-1 combines with J gene TRBJ2-3; D ambiguous. The CDR3 spans 11 residues. Germline CDR1 and CDR2: SQVTM and ANQGSEA. V lost 7 bases and J lost 1, with 6 bases in between. The chain's CDR3 is CSAGRTDTQYF. CDR3 DNA sequence: TGCAGCGCCGGTCGCACAGATACGCAGTATTTT.

Turning to this clone: Different DNA sequences within this sample yield the same CDR3. The chain recombines TRBV6-5 with TRBJ1-1; D unresolved. The CDR3 spans 12 residues. From germline, CDR1 is MNHEY and CDR2 SVGAGI. V lost 0 bases, J lost 7 bases, and 6 bases lay in between. CDR3 DNA sequence: TGTGCCAGCAGTTACTCCGGAGATGAAGCTTTCTTT. Its protein is CASSYSGDEAFF.

This clone has a single count. The gene calls are TRBV5-6 and TRBJ1-1, with D unclear. The CDR3 sequence is 14 residues long. The V end was cut by 1 base, the J end by 0 bases, with 7 bases between. The germline V gene has CDR1 SGHDT and CDR2 YYEEEE. The CDR3 sequence: CASSLLLLNTEAFF. CDR3 bases: TGTGCCAGCAGCTTGTTGTTGCTGAACACTGAAGCTTTCTTT. The whole variable domain, remainder taken from reference TRBV5-6 and TRBJ1-1, is DAGVTQSPTHLIKTRGQQVTLRCSPKSGHDTVSWYQQALGQGPQFIFQYYEEEERQRGNFPDRFSGHQFPNYSSELNVNALLLGDSALYLCASSLLLLNTEAFFGQGTRLTVV.

This clone came up a few times. The chain uses TRBV12-5 and TRBJ2-3; D is unresolved. Trimming took off 0 bases at V and 1 base at J, with 8 bases between the two ends. CDR1 and CDR2 from the germline V gene are LGHNT and FRNRAP. This CDR3 has 15 amino acids. CDR3 loop: CASGLVIPGTDTQYF. CDR3 bases: TGTGCTAGTGGTTTGGTAATTCCAGGCACAGATACGCAGTATTTT.

J is TRBJ2-1 and V is TRBV2, with D maybe TRBD1 (6 bases). Trimming removed 11 bases at V and 8 bases at J, with 16 bases between. The length of the CDR3 is 12 residues. Germline assignment: CDR1 SNHLY and CDR2 FYNNEI. For the CDR3, the DNA is TGTGCCGGAGCAGGGGTTAAGGATGAGCAGTTCTTC. This sequence encodes CAGAGVKDEQFF.

The chain carries TRBV5-8 and TRBJ1-2; the match to TRBD1 covers 7 bases. The germline gives CDR1 SGHTS, CDR2 YDEGEE. There are 15 residues in the CDR3. J was trimmed by 3 bases and V by 6 bases; bases with no gene match: 11. In nucleotides, the CDR3 is TGTGCCAGCAACACGGATCCAGGGGGTGACTATGGCTACACCTTC. It yields the protein CASNTDPGGDYGYTF. Based on the CDR3 plus reference TRBV5-8 and TRBJ1-2, the full variable domain is EAGVTQSPTHLIKTRGQQATLRCSPISGHTSVYWYQQALGLGLQFLLWYDEGEERNRGNFPPRFSGRQFPNYSSELNVNALELEDSALYLCASNTDPGGDYGYTFGSGTRLTVV.

The sample holds one count of this clone. The chain has TRBV9 and TRBJ2-3; 8 bases map to TRBD2. The CDR3 is made up of 16 amino acids. CDR1 is SGDLS and CDR2 is YYNGEE in the germline V gene. The J segment lost 2 bases and the V segment lost 3 bases, leaving 8 bases of the junction unmatched. The CDR3 sequence is CASSERGGRDTDTQYF. For the CDR3, the DNA is TGTGCCAGCAGCGAACGGGGGGGCAGAGACACAGATACGCAGTATTTT.

The table lists this clone with a count of one. CDR3 region: CASKAQVWGSPLHF. DNA of the CDR3: TGTGCCAGCAAGGCACAGGTTTGGGGTTCACCCCTCCACTTT. The rearrangement links TRBV6-6 to TRBJ1-6, with a tentative D call TRBD1 (5 bases). V was shortened by 7 bases and J by 9 bases, with 16 bases between the two germline ends. The CDR3 sequence is 14 residues long. Germline lookup yields CDR1 MNHNY and CDR2 SVGAGI (reference sequence).

The chain has TRBV29-1 and TRBJ1-5, with D unresolved. V was clipped by 5 bases and J by 0 bases, with 8 bases between them. The CDR3 spans 13 residues. The germline CDR1 and CDR2 sequences are SQVTM and ANQGSEA. In DNA, the CDR3 is TGCAGCGTTTCAGATAATAGCAATCAGCCCCAGCATTTT. This encodes CSVSDNSNQPQHF.

J is TRBJ2-5 and V is TRBV7-8, with D possibly TRBD2 on 6 matching bases. CDR3 length equals 13 residues. The germline V gene encodes CDR1 SGHVS and CDR2 FQNEAQ. V dropped 4 bases and J dropped 2 bases, with 8 bases sitting between them. Written as DNA, the CDR3 is TGTGCCAGCAGCTCGGGACTTCAAGAGACCCAGTACTTC. Protein product: CASSSGLQETQYF.

Worth noting for this clone: The same CDR3 is also encoded by other DNA sequences in this sample. V and J are TRBV29-1 and TRBJ2-7, with D perhaps matching TRBD2 (5 bases). The CDR3 extends over 13 amino acids. The V gene's germline CDR1 is SQVTM and CDR2 ANQGSEA. V was shortened by 2 bases and J by 0 bases, with 8 bases between the two germline ends. CDR3: CSVESGGSYEQYF. Written as DNA, the CDR3 is TGCAGCGTTGAATCAGGAGGCTCCTACGAGCAGTACTTC.

The gene calls are TRBV5-4 and TRBJ1-1, with D perhaps matching TRBD1 (6 bases). Trimming removed 4 bases from V and 1 base from J, with 11 bases in between. The CDR3 is made up of 14 amino acids. The germline gives CDR1 SGHNT, CDR2 YYREEE (reference sequence). The CDR3 DNA sequence: TGTGCCAGCAGCCCGGACAGCACGAACACTGAAGCTTTCTTT. Translation gives CASSPDSTNTEAFF.

This clone was observed a handful of times. The V and J genes are TRBV29-1 and TRBJ1-1; TRBD1 might be the D (5 bases). This CDR3 is 8 amino acids long. Per the germline V gene, CDR1 is SQVTM and CDR2 is ANQGSEA. CDR3 bases: TGCGGGGCCACTGAAGCTTTCTTT. Its translation: CGATEAFF.

This clone turned up a few times. The chain recombines TRBV4-1 with TRBJ2-5; no clear D. Germline V gene data show CDR1 as MGHRA and CDR2 as YSYEKL. CDR3 length: 16 amino acids. Deletions cut 1 base from V and 2 bases from J, with 14 bases between. CDR3 loop: CASSQARTTTQETQYF. The CDR3 coding sequence is TGCGCCAGCAGCCAAGCCAGGACGACCACGCAAGAGACCCAGTACTTC.